This TCR beta chain comes out of a study of T cell responses to AZD1222 COVID-19 vaccine. General study points: It was only after the peak T cell response that any repertoires were sampled. The donor cohort was predominantly white British with a female majority, and clonal diversity may have been underestimated.

Turning to this clone: Its antigen is unidentified.

V was shortened by 6 bases and J by 0 bases, with 8 bases between the two germline ends. This CDR3 spans 13 amino acids. Germline loops: CDR1 MRHNA, CDR2 SNTAGT. Here immunoSEQ multiplex PCR was the method, and the copy in TCRdb shows in-frame clones only, minus some. The table includes 95,000 to 100,000 clones, over 75% detected once. Sequences were derived from peripheral blood, sampled on day 0 of AZD1222 vaccination. This chain connects TRBV6-4 to TRBJ1-1, with D unclear. The TCR comes from an adult in good health. CDR3 coding DNA: TGTGCCAGCAGCAGCGACTTGAACACTGAAGCTTTCTTT. Translation: CASSSDLNTEAFF.